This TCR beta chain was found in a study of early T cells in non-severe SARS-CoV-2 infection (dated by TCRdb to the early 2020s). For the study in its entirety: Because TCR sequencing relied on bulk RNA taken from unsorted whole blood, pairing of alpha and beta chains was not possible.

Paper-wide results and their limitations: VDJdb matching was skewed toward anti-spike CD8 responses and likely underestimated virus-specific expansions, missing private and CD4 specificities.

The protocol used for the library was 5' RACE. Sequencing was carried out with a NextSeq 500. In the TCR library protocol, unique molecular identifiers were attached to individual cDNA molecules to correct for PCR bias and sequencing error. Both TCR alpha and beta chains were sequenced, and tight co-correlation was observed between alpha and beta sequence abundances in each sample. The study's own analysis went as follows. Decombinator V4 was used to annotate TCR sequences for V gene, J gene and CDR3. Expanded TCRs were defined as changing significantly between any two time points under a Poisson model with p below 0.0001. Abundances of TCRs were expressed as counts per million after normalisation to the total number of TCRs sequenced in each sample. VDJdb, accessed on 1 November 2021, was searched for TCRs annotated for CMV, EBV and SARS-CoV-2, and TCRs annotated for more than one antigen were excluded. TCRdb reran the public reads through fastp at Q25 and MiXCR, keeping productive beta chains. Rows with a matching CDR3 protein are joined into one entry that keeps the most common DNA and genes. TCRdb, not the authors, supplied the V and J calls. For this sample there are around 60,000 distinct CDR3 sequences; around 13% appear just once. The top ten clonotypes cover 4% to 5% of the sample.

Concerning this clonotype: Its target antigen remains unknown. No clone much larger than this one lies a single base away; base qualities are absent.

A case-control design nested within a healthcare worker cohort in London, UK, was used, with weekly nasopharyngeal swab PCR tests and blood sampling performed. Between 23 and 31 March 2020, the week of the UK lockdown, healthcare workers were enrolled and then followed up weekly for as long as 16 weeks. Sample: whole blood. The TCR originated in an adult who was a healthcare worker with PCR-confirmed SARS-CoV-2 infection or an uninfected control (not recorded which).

The bases are TGCAGTGCTAGAGAGGGGGGCAGTGCCCTAGCCAAAAACATTCAGTACTTC. The resulting protein is CSAREGGSALAKNIQYF. The sequence joins TRBV20-1 to TRBJ2-4, with the D call perhaps TRBD1 or TRBD2, as 6 bases match in each case. The germline V gene (reference sequence) supplies CDR1 DFQATT and CDR2 SNEGSKA. V is clipped by 0 bases and J by 0 bases, and the sequence between their germline boundaries is 15 bases long. From its cysteine to its phenylalanine, the CDR3 spans 17 amino acids. Here the CDR3 DNA is all that survives: 51 bases in frame from base 1.